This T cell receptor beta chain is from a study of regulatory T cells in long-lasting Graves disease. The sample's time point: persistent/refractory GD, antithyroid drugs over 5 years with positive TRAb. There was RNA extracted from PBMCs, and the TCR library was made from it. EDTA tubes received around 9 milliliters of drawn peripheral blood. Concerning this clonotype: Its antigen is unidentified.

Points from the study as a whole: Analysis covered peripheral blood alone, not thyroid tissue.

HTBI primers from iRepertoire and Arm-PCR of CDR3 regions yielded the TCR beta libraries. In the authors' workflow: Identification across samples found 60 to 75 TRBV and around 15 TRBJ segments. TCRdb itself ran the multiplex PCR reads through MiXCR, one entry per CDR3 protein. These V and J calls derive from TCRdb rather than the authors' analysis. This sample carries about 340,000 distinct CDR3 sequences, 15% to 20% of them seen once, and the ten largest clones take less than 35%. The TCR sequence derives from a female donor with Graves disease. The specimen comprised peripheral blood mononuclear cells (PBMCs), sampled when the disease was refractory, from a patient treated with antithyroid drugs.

The CDR3 region has the DNA TGTGCCTGGGGACAGGCCCCCTTACCCCTCCACTTT. It is translated as CAWGQAPLPLHF. The chain couples TRBV30 to TRBJ1-6, with 7 bases lining up with TRBD1. The junction had 7 bases not matched to a gene; V was cut back by 5 bases and J by 12 bases. Germline V gene sequence: CDR1 GTSNPN, CDR2 SVGIG (reference sequence). The CDR3 is 12 amino acids.